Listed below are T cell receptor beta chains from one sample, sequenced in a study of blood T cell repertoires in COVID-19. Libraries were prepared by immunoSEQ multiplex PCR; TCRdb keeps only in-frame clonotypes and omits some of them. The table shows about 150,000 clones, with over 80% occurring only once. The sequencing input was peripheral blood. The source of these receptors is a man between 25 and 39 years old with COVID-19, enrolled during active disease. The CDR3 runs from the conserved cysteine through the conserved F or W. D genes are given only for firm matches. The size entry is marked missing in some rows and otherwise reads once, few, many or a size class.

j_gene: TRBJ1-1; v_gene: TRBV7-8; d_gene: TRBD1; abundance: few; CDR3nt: TGTGCCAGCAGCTTTGCAGGGGGCAGTGCTGAAGCTTTCTTT; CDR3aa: CASSFAGGSAEAFF
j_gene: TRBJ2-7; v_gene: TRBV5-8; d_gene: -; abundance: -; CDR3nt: TGTGCCAGCAGCTTGGGCACAGGGGGTCGGGGACTATCTGTCTACGAGCAGTACTTC; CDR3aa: CASSLGTGGRGLSVYEQYF
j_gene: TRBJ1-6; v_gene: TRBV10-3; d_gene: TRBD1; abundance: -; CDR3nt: TGTGCCATCAGTCCTAGTGACAGGGATAATTCACCCCTCCACTTT; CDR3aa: CAISPSDRDNSPLHF
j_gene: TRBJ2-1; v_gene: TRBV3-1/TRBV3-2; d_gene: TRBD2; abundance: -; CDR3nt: TGTGCCAGCAGCCAAGATAGCGGGGAGTTCAATGAGCAGTTCTTC; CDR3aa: CASSQDSGEFNEQFF
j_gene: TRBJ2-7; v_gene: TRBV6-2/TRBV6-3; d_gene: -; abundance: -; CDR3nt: TGTGCCAGCAGCCCCCGGGGTGATAAGCAGTACTTC; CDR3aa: CASSPRGDKQYF
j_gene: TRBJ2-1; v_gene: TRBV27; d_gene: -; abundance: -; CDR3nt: TGTGCCAGCATCGATGGGGGAGCGGGCGGTGAGCAGTTCTTC; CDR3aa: CASIDGGAGGEQFF
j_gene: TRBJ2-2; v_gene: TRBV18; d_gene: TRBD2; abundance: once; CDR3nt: TGTGCCAGCTCACCAGGTCCGGGACTAAACACCGGGGAGCTGTTTTTT; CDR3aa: CASSPGPGLNTGELFF
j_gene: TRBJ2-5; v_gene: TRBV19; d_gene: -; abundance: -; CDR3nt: TGTGCCAGTAGTATAGACACAGGGTCCGGGGAGACCCAGTACTTC; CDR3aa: CASSIDTGSGETQYF
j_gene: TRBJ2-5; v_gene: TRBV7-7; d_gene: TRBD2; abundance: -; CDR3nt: TGTGCTAGCAGTCGAGGGGCGGGAGCTACCCAAGAGACCCAGTACTTC; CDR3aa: CASSRGAGATQETQYF
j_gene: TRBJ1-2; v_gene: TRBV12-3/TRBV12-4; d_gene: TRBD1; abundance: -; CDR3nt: TGTGCCAGCAGTCTGGACAGGGGAGATGGCTACACCTTC; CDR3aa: CASSLDRGDGYTF
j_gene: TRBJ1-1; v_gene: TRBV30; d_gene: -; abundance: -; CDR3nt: TGTGCCTGTTCCAGGACACTTGAAGCTTTCTTT; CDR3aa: CACSRTLEAFF
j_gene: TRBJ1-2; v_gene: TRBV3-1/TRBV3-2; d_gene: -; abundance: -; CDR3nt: TGTGCCAGCAGCCAAGAGCGGGGACGTGGGAGCACCTTC; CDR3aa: CASSQERGRGSTF
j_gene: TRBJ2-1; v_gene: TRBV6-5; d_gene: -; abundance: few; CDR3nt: TGTGCCAGCAGTCCTGGACACGCCTACAATGAGCAGTTCTTC; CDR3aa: CASSPGHAYNEQFF
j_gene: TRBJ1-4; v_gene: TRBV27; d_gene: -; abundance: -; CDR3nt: TGTGCCAGCAGGCAGTCGCAGGCCGCCGCTGAAAAACTGTTTTTT; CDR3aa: CASRQSQAAAEKLFF
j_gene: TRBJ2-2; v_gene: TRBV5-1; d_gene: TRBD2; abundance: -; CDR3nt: TGCGCCAGCAGCCTACCCCCGGCGGGAGGGAACACCGGGGAGCTGTTTTTT; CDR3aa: CASSLPPAGGNTGELFF
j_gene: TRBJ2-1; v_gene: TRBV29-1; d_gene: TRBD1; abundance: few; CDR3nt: TGCAGCGTCCAGAGGGGACAGGGTTACAATGAGCAGTTCTTC; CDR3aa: CSVQRGQGYNEQFF
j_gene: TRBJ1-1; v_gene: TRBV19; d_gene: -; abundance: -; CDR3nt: TGTGCCAGTAGTATATCTAACACTGAAGCTTTCTTT; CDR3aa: CASSISNTEAFF
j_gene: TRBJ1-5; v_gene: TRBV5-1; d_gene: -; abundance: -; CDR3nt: TGCGCCAGCAGCTTGGGCCTCGACACTCAGCCCCAGCATTTT; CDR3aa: CASSLGLDTQPQHF
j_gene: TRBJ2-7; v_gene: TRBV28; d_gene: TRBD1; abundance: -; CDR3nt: TGTGCCAGCACCGAGTTAGGACAGGGGGCCTACGAGCAGTACTTC; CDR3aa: CASTELGQGAYEQYF
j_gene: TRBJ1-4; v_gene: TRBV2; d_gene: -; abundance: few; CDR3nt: TGTGCCAGCCATACAGTCCCTAATGAAAAACTGTTTTTT; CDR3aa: CASHTVPNEKLFF
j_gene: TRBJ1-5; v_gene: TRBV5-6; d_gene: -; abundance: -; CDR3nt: TGTGCCAGCAGCTTGTGGGGCGCCGTTAGCAATCAGCCCCAGCATTTT; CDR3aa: CASSLWGAVSNQPQHF
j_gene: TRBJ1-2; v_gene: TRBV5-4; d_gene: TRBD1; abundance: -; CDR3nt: TGTGCCAGCAGCTCCCGGACAGGGGGAAACTATGGCTACACCTTC; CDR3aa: CASSSRTGGNYGYTF
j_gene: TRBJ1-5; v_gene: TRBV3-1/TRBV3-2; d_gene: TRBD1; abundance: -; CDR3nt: TGTGCCAGCAGCCAAGGACTGGGACAGGGTGGCCAGCCCCAGCATTTT; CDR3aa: CASSQGLGQGGQPQHF
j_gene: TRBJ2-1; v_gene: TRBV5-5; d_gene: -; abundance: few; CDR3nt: TGTGCCAGCAGTTCCCTGGGCCGGGGTGGCAATGAGCAGTTCTTC; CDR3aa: CASSSLGRGGNEQFF
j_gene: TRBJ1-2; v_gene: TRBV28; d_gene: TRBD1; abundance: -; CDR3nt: TGTGCCAGCAGCTCGAACGGACAGGGGGGAGGCTACACCTTC; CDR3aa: CASSSNGQGGGYTF
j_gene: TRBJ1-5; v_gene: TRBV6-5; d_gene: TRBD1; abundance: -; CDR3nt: TGTGCCACACATGCCAACAGGGGCGGTCAGCCCCAGCATTTT; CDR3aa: CATHANRGGQPQHF
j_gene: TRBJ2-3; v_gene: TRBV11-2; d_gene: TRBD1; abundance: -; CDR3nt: TGTGCCAGCACCCCAAGCGGGACAGGGGCGAGCACAGATACGCAGTATTTT; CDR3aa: CASTPSGTGASTDTQYF
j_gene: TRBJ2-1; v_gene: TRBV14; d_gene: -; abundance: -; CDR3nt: TGTGCCAGCAGCCATTACTCGAGCTCCTACAATGAGCAGTTCTTC; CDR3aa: CASSHYSSSYNEQFF
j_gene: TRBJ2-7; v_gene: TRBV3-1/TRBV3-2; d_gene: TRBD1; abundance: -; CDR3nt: TGTGCCAGCAGCCAATCCGGACAGGGCCCTCGGGACGAGCAGTACTTC; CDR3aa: CASSQSGQGPRDEQYF
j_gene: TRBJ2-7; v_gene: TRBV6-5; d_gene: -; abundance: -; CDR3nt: TGTGCCAGCAGTCACGCGGGGCAGGCCTACGAGCAGTACTTC; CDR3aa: CASSHAGQAYEQYF
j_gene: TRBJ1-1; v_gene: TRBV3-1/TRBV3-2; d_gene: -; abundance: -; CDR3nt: TGTGCCAGCAGCGCTTCAGGGCGGGCTTTCTTT; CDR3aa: CASSASGRAFF
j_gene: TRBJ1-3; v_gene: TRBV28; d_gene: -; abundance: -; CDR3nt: TGTGCCAGCAGTTTTGTAGGGGCTGGAAACACCATATATTTT; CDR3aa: CASSFVGAGNTIYF
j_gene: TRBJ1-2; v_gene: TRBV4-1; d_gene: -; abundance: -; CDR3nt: TGCGCCAGCAGCCAAGACCAAGCAGGCTATGGCTACACCTTC; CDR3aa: CASSQDQAGYGYTF
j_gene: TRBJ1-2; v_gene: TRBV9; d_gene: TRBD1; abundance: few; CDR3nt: TGTGCCAGCAGCACACAGGGGGCCTATGGCTACACCTTC; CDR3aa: CASSTQGAYGYTF
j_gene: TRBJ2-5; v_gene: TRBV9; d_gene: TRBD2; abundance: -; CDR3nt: TGTGCCAGCAGTGGGGGAGGGGAGCGAGAGACCCAGTACTTC; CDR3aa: CASSGGGERETQYF
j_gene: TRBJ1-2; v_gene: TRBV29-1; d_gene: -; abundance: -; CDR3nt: TGCAGCGTTGATGGGCCAACAGACGGTAAATACTATGGCTACACCTTC; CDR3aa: CSVDGPTDGKYYGYTF
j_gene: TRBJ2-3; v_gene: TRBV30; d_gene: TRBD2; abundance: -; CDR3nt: TGTGCCTGGAGTCCTAGGCTAGCGGGCAACACAGATACGCAGTATTTT; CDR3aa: CAWSPRLAGNTDTQYF
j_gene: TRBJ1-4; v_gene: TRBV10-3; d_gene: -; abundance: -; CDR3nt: TGTGCCATCACCCCGGGAGGTAATGAAAAACTGTTTTTT; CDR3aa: CAITPGGNEKLFF
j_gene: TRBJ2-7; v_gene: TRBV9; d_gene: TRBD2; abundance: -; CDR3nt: TGTGCCAGCAGCGTAGGGGCGGGAGGGCCTAAGTACGAGCAGTACTTC; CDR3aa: CASSVGAGGPKYEQYF
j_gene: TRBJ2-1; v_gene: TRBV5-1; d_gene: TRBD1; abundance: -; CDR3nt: TGCGCCAGCAGCGACCTGGGACAGTCCTACAATGAGCAGTTCTTC; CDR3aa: CASSDLGQSYNEQFF
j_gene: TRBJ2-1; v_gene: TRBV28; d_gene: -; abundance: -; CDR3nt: TGTGCCAGCAACCTGGGCAGCTCCTACAATGAGCAGTTCTTC; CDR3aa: CASNLGSSYNEQFF
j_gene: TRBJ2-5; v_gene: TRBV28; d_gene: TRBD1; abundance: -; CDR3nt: TGTGCCAGCAGTTTTTCAGGGGGCAACCAAGAGACCCAGTACTTC; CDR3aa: CASSFSGGNQETQYF
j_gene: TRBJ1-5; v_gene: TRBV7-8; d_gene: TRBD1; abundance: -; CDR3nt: TGTGCCAGCAGCCTGGCCGGTAGACAGGGGATTAATCAGCCCCAGCATTTT; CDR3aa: CASSLAGRQGINQPQHF
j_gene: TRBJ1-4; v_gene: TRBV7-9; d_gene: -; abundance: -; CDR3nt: TGTGCCAGCAGCTCCGCGGCGACAGAGGAAAAACTGTTTTTT; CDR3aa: CASSSAATEEKLFF
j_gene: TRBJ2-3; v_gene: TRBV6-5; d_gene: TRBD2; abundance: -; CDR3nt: TGTGCCAGCAGTTCCCCCGCGGGAGCCACAGATACGCAGTATTTT; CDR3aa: CASSSPAGATDTQYF
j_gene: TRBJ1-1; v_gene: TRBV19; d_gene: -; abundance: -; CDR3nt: TGTGCCAGTAGTATCGGTGGTAACACTGAAGCTTTCTTT; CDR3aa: CASSIGGNTEAFF
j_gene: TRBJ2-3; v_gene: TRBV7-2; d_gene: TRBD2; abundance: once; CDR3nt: TGTGCCAGCAGCCCAGGACTAGCCCGGGGAGATACGCAGTATTTT; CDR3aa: CASSPGLARGDTQYF
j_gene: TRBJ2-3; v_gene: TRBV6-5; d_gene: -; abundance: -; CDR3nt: TGTGCCAGCAGTTCCGCGTCAGATACGCAGTATTTT; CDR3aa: CASSSASDTQYF
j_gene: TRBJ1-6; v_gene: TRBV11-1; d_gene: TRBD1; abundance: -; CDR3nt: TGTGCCAGCAGCCTTCTCGGGACAGGGACTTCACCCCTCCACTTT; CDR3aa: CASSLLGTGTSPLHF
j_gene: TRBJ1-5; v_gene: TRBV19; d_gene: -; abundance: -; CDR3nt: TGTGCCAAGGGGGGGATTAGCAATCAGCCCCAGCATTTT; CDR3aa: CAKGGISNQPQHF
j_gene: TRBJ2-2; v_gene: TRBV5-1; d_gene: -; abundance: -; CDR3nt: TGCGCCAGCAGCTTGTTCGGCCAGGCCGGGGAGCTGTTTTTT; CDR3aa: CASSLFGQAGELFF